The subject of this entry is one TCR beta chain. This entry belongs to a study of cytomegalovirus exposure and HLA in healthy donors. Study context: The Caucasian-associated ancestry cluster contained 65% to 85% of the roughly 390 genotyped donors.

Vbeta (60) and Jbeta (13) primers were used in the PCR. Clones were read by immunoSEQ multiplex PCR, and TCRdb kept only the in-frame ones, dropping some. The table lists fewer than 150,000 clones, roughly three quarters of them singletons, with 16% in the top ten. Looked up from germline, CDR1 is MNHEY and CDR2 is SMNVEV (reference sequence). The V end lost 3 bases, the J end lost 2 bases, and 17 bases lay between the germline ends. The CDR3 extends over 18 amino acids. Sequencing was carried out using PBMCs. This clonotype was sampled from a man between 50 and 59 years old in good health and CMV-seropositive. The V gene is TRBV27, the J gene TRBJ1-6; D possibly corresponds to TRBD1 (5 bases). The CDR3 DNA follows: TGTGCCAGCAGTTTCTCCTCCGGGGGAAGGGCCTATAATTCACCCCTCCACTTT. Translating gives CASSFSSGGRAYNSPLHF.